This record covers a single T cell receptor (beta chain). The antigen remains undetermined. The PCR employed 60 Vbeta primers together with 13 Jbeta primers. The method was immunoSEQ multiplex PCR; TCRdb's version includes in-frame clones alone and lacks a portion of them. The table records about 180,000 clones, around 82% of them present only once. These data originate in a study of cytomegalovirus exposure and HLA in healthy donors. Study-wide results and limits: Most of the TCR beta V segments (in an earlier analysis) were productive either about 87% or about 30% of the time. Researchers reported in a later analysis that a missense DCLRE1C variant was tied to TCR beta V- and J-gene trimming. TCR beta sequences reportedly predicted most subjects' HLA-A and HLA-B alleles accurately.

The sample consisted of PBMCs. The clonotype comes from a man aged 40-49 years in good health and CMV-seronegative.

CDR3 residues: CASSWGLAGASEQFF. Written as DNA, the CDR3 is TGTGCCAGCAGTTGGGGGCTAGCGGGGGCCTCAGAGCAGTTCTTC. This sequence joins TRBV6-5 and TRBJ2-1, with 10 bases fitting TRBD2. This CDR3 has 15 residues. The junction had 10 bases not matched to a gene; V was cut back by 4 bases and J by 10 bases. CDR1 and CDR2 from the germline V gene are MNHEY and SVGAGI.